What follows are 14 T cell receptor beta chains derived from one specimen sequenced in a study of human T cells and chemical hapten exposure. The sample's time point: patch test 2, 6 weeks after DPC sensitization. Indicated treatment: therapeutic diphenylcyclopropenone sensitization with weekly scalp DPC. TCRdb redid the calling of the RACE reads with MiXCR, one entry per CDR3 protein. This sample has about 40,000 distinct CDR3 sequences, with over 3% found just once. Sequences were derived from whole blood, sampled in connection with sensitization to the hapten diphenylcyclopropenone (DPC). The source is a man aged 40-50 years with alopecia areata. Some clones in this sample may be carry-over from other donors' samples.

In this sample, this clonotype turned up a few times. This chain connects TRBV10-3 to TRBJ2-1; 10 bases align to TRBD2. V lost 3 bases to trimming and J lost 0 bases; unmatched junction nucleotides: 8. This CDR3 is 18 amino acids long. Germline assignment: CDR1 ENHRY and CDR2 SYGVKD. CDR3 nucleotides: TGTGCCATCAGTGAACTAGCGGGATCTAAGACCTCCTACAATGAGCAGTTCTTC. It translates to CAISELAGSKTSYNEQFF.

This clonotype was seen repeatedly, ten times or more. The chain employs TRBV3-1 and TRBJ2-6, with unresolved D. The CDR3 runs 14 residues. Germline V gene lookup returns CDR1 LGHDT and CDR2 YNNKEL (reference sequence). With 4 bases removed from V and 0 bases from J, the gap between germline ends came to 4 bases. The CDR3 region has the DNA TGTGCCAGCAGCCGGAACTCTGGGGCCAACGTCCTGACTTTC. This gives the protein CASSRNSGANVLTF.

This clonotype was seen at least ten times. The rearrangement joins TRBV4-3 to TRBJ2-3, with 14 bases that match TRBD2. This CDR3 has 20 residues. The V gene end was trimmed by 3 bases and the J gene end by 3 bases; junction bases not matched to a gene: 14. Germline CDR1 LGHNA, CDR2 YSLEER. CDR3 DNA sequence: TGCGCCAGCAGCCATCGTTACCCGGGACTAGCGGGAGACGAAACAGATACGCAGTATTTT. This translates into CASSHRYPGLAGDETDTQYF.

This clonotype showed up many times. The chain combines TRBV3-1 with TRBJ1-6, with D possibly TRBD1 on 5 matching bases. Trimming pared 0 bases from V and 7 bases from J, leaving 10 bases between. This CDR3 is 15 amino acids long. CDR1 and CDR2 (germline): LGHDT, YNNKEL (reference sequence). CDR3 bases: TGTGCCAGCAGCCAAGAGGTCACAGGAAATTCACCCCTCCACTTT. Translated: CASSQEVTGNSPLHF. The full variable domain, in which reference TRBV3-1 and TRBJ1-6 provide the parts outside the CDR3, is DTAVSQTPKYLVTQMGNDKSIKCEQNLGHDTMYWYKQDSKKFLKIMFSYNNKELIINETVPNRFSPKSPDKAHLNLHINSLELGDSAVYFCASSQEVTGNSPLHFGNGTRLTVT.

In this sample, this clonotype turned up many times. In DNA, the CDR3 is TGCAGCGTTTGGGACCGAGCTAGGACAGATACGCAGTATTTT. Encoded protein: CSVWDRARTDTQYF. The chain has TRBV29-1 and TRBJ2-3; D assignment may be TRBD1 or TRBD2 (5 bases each). The germline CDR1 and CDR2 sequences are SQVTM and ANQGSEA. The CDR3 contains 14 residues. V was trimmed by 5 bases and J by 3 bases, leaving 15 bases between them.

This clonotype was observed many times. The chain recombines TRBV7-7 with TRBJ2-5, with D maybe TRBD2 (5 bases). CDR3 size: 15 residues. V shed 1 base and J shed 6 bases, with 15 bases lying between them. Germline CDR1 SSHAT, CDR2 FNYEAQ (reference sequence). CDR3 loop: CASSLDWGAEQTQYF. The CDR3 DNA reads TGTGCCAGCAGCTTAGACTGGGGAGCCGAGCAGACCCAGTACTTC.

This chain connects TRBV18 to TRBJ1-6, with D possibly matching TRBD1 (6 bases). Trimming shortened V by 3 bases and J by 7 bases, and 10 bases separated the two germline ends. Germline values: CDR1 KGHSH, CDR2 LQKENI. The CDR3 consists of 14 residues. CDR3 loop: CASSPNRENSPLHF. The DNA of the CDR3 is TGTGCCAGCTCACCGAACAGGGAAAATTCACCCCTCCACTTT.

In this sample, this clonotype turned up a few times. The rearrangement uses TRBV3-1 and TRBJ2-5, with D maybe TRBD2 (6 bases). Germline values: CDR1 LGHDT, CDR2 YNNKEL (reference sequence). The CDR3 loop spans 13 amino acids. V was trimmed by 11 bases and J by 1 base, leaving 14 bases between them. CDR3 amino acids: CAWRGSGQETQYF. DNA for the CDR3: TGTGCCTGGCGGGGTAGCGGCCAAGAGACCCAGTACTTC.

This clonotype was seen at least ten times. The chain employs TRBV19 and TRBJ2-1; the match to TRBD2 covers 8 bases. Germline CDR1 is LNHDA and CDR2 is SQIVND (reference sequence). The CDR3 spans 15 residues. The junction had 19 bases not matched to a gene; V was cut back by 11 bases and J by 10 bases. The CDR3 DNA reads as TGTGCCTCCCAGTCGGGAGGGGGGGGTCGAGGAGAGCAGTTCTTC. This codes for CASQSGGGGRGEQFF.

This clonotype was seen ten or more times. The gene calls are TRBV6-5 and TRBJ1-5; 7 nucleotides agree with TRBD1. Germline-derived CDR1 and CDR2 are MNHEY and SVGAGI. V lost 6 bases to trimming and J lost 5 bases; unmatched junction nucleotides: 4. The CDR3 is 13 residues long. CDR3 DNA: TGTGCCAGCAGGCGGGACAGATATCAGCCCCAGCATTTT. Translated, it gives CASRRDRYQPQHF.

There are many counts of this clonotype. The gene calls are TRBV6-2 or TRBV6-3 and TRBJ2-7, with D perhaps TRBD1 (6 bases). V lost 6 bases to trimming and J lost 2 bases, with 20 bases between them. The CDR3 consists of 16 residues. Per the germline V gene, CDR1 is MNHEY and CDR2 is SVGEGT. CDR3 coding DNA: TGTGCCAGCAGACATAGGGTCGGTGCAGGGGCCTACGAGCAGTACTTC. It encodes CASRHRVGAGAYEQYF.

Ten or more counts support this clonotype. V and J are TRBV28 and TRBJ1-5; D unresolved. The germline CDR1 and CDR2 sequences are MDHEN and SYDVKM. The CDR3 covers 14 residues. V was cut by 1 base and J by 1 base, with 5 bases left in between. CDR3 DNA sequence: TGTGCCAGCAGTTTATTATACAGCAATCAGCCCCAGCATTTT. It yields the protein CASSLLYSNQPQHF.

This clonotype was observed at least ten times. The V gene is TRBV12-3 or TRBV12-4, the J gene TRBJ2-7; 11 nucleotides line up with TRBD2. The J segment lost 2 bases and the V segment lost 6 bases, leaving 3 bases of the junction unmatched. CDR3 length: 14 amino acids. The CDR3 sequence is CASRPGLAAYEQYF. Written as DNA, the CDR3 is TGTGCCAGCAGGCCGGGACTAGCGGCCTACGAGCAGTACTTC.

At least ten counts were recorded for this clonotype. The V gene is TRBV6-6, the J gene TRBJ2-1; 12 bases are shared with TRBD2. In germline, CDR1 is MNHNY, CDR2 SVGAGI (reference sequence). V lost 0 bases, J lost 7 bases, and 10 bases stayed unmatched. This CDR3 is built from 18 residues. For the CDR3, the DNA is TGTGCCAGCAGTTACTCGATGGAGACTAGCGGGAGTAAAAATGAGCAGTTCTTC. It yields the protein CASSYSMETSGSKNEQFF.